These 15 T cell receptor beta chains were sequenced from one sample in a study of OX40 agonist ivuxolimab in advanced cancers. Only in-frame clones appear in the TCRdb table, and some are missing; sequencing was by immunoSEQ multiplex PCR. The table shows fewer than 100,000 clones, with approximately 91% occurring only once. The material sequenced was CD4+ or CD8+ T cells sorted from blood, taken in a trial of the OX40 agonist ivuxolimab. Source of these receptors: an adult with an advanced solid tumor such as melanoma, head and neck, liver or kidney cancer.

The count of this clone is one. V gene TRBV19 combines with J gene TRBJ1-2, with a possible D match to TRBD1 (6 bases). Germline CDR1 is LNHDA and CDR2 is SQIVND (reference sequence). V dropped 9 bases and J dropped 4 bases, with 21 bases sitting between them. This CDR3 region has 15 residues. The CDR3 loop reads CASRDETGTSYGYTF. DNA of the CDR3: TGTGCCAGCAGAGACGAAACAGGGACGAGCTATGGCTACACCTTC.

The chain joins TRBV7-6 to TRBJ2-1; the match to TRBD2 covers 12 bases. This CDR3 spans 18 amino acids. Germline-derived CDR1 and CDR2 are SGHVS and FNYEAQ. V lost 3 bases and J lost 7; bases outside the gene matches: 13. The CDR3 spells CASSFSPGLAGKKNEQFF. The DNA for the CDR3 is TGTGCCAGCAGCTTTTCCCCGGGACTAGCGGGTAAGAAGAATGAGCAGTTCTTC.

This chain connects TRBV11-2 to TRBJ1-1; maybe TRBD1 (5 bases). Germline CDR1 SGHAT, CDR2 FQNNGV. This CDR3 has 13 residues. With 2 bases removed from V and 4 bases from J, the gap between germline ends came to 8 bases. The CDR3 loop is CASSLNQGTEAFF. For the CDR3, the DNA is TGTGCCAGCAGCTTAAATCAGGGCACTGAAGCTTTCTTT.

This sequence joins TRBV7-2 and TRBJ2-3; 7 bases align to TRBD1. J gave up 6 bases and V 5 bases, and 8 bases lay outside the gene matches. There are 14 residues in the CDR3. CDR1 and CDR2 from the germline V gene are SGHTA and FQGNSA. In nucleotides, the CDR3 is TGTGCCAGCAGCACCCGACAGGGCTCCGATACGCAGTATTTT. This codes for CASSTRQGSDTQYF.

This rearrangement joins TRBV18 to TRBJ1-2; D may be TRBD1 (6 bases). V lost 8 bases and J 6 bases, leaving 13 bases between the germline ends. CDR1 and CDR2 (germline): KGHSH, LQKENI. The CDR3 has 12 amino acids. The CDR3 here is CASARTENGYTF. CDR3 nucleotide sequence: TGTGCCAGCGCCAGGACAGAGAATGGCTACACCTTC.

The gene calls are TRBV5-1 and TRBJ2-2; D is tentatively TRBD1 or TRBD2 (5 bases each). The CDR3 contains 15 residues. V was pared by 3 bases and J by 4 bases, with 13 bases between. The germline V gene encodes CDR1 SGHRS and CDR2 YFSETQ. The CDR3 DNA follows: TGCGCCAGCAGCTGGGCGGCAGGGAGCACCGGGGAGCTGTTTTTT. Its translation: CASSWAAGSTGELFF.

V is TRBV27 and J is TRBJ2-7; 12 nucleotides line up with TRBD2. This CDR3 has 14 residues. The germline V gene has CDR1 MNHEY and CDR2 SMNVEV (reference sequence). The junction had 4 bases not matched to a gene; V was cut back by 6 bases and J by 4 bases. The CDR3 loop reads CASRKTSGSYEQYF. The CDR3 DNA is TGTGCCAGCAGGAAGACTAGCGGGAGTTACGAGCAGTACTTC.

V usage is TRBV4-2 and J usage is TRBJ1-6; a weak D match, TRBD1 (5 bases). V lost 0 bases to trimming and J lost 7 bases, with 10 bases between them. The length of the CDR3 is 15 residues. Germline V gene data show CDR1 as LGHNA and CDR2 as YNFKEQ. In nucleotides, the CDR3 is TGTGCCAGCAGCCAAGATGGACAAGTAAATTCACCCCTCCACTTT. The encoded protein is CASSQDGQVNSPLHF.

The chain couples TRBV19 to TRBJ2-7, with 11 bases identical to TRBD2. This CDR3 is built from 14 residues. V gave up 4 bases and J gave up 6 bases; unmatched junction bases: 5. The germline CDR1 and CDR2 sequences are LNHDA and SQIVND (reference sequence). The CDR3 here is CASSTLAGGSEQYF. The DNA for the CDR3 is TGTGCCAGTAGTACCCTAGCGGGAGGCAGCGAGCAGTACTTC.

This rearrangement joins TRBV18 to TRBJ1-5; D is perhaps TRBD1 (5 bases). Per the germline V gene, CDR1 is KGHSH and CDR2 is LQKENI. V gave up 6 bases and J gave up 3 bases, with 18 bases separating them. CDR3 length: 16 amino acids. For the CDR3, the DNA is TGTGCCAGCTCCCCAATGCCGGCCAGGGTCAATCAGCCCCAGCATTTT. Amino acid sequence: CASSPMPARVNQPQHF.

The rearrangement links TRBV6-5 to TRBJ2-1; D is undetermined. The V and J ends lost 0 bases and 5 bases respectively, with 11 bases between them. This CDR3 is 15 amino acids long. Germline V lookup: CDR1 MNHEY, CDR2 SVGAGI. The CDR3, as DNA: TGTGCCAGCAGTTACTCAATCTTGCAGAACAATGAGCAGTTCTTC. As protein: CASSYSILQNNEQFF.

This clone was picked up one time. The J gene is TRBJ1-2, the V gene TRBV7-9; no reliable D call. CDR1 and CDR2 from the germline V gene are SEHNR and FQNEAQ (reference sequence). V lost 0 bases and J 8 bases, leaving 4 bases between the germline ends. The CDR3 runs 11 residues. DNA of the CDR3: TGTGCCAGCAGCTTAGCCCGGGGCTACACCTTC. Translation: CASSLARGYTF.

The chain links TRBV5-1 to TRBJ2-1; 7 nucleotides agree with TRBD2. The junction had 11 bases not matched to a gene; V was cut back by 0 bases and J by 8 bases. CDR1 and CDR2 from the germline V gene are SGHRS and YFSETQ. The CDR3 loop spans 16 amino acids. CDR3: CASSLGWDYIIYEQFF. The CDR3 nucleotides read TGCGCCAGCAGCTTGGGGTGGGACTATATCATCTATGAGCAGTTCTTC. Full variable domain (missing parts from reference TRBV5-1 and TRBJ2-1): KAGVTQTPRYLIKTRGQQVTLSCSPISGHRSVSWYQQTPGQGLQFLFEYFSETQRNKGNFPGRFSGRQFSNSRSEMNVSTLELGDSALYLCASSLGWDYIIYEQFFGPGTRLTVL.

J is TRBJ2-7 and V is TRBV7-2; 14 nucleotides align to TRBD2. The V gene end was trimmed by 7 bases and the J gene end by 5 bases; junction bases not matched to a gene: 4. Looked up from germline, CDR1 is SGHTA and CDR2 is FQGNSA. CDR3 length: 14 residues. The CDR3 bases are TGTGCCAGCATTCCGGGACTAGCGGGAGACGAGCAGTACTTC. The encoded protein is CASIPGLAGDEQYF.

The chain employs TRBV5-4 and TRBJ2-3, with TRBD2 matching over 14 bases. This CDR3 is built from 16 residues. V was clipped by 0 bases and J by 6 bases; unmatched bases: 3. Germline V gives CDR1 SGHNT, CDR2 YYREEE (reference sequence). The CDR3 loop is CASSLGLAGGQDTQYF. CDR3 bases: TGTGCCAGCAGCTTGGGACTAGCGGGAGGGCAGGATACGCAGTATTTT.